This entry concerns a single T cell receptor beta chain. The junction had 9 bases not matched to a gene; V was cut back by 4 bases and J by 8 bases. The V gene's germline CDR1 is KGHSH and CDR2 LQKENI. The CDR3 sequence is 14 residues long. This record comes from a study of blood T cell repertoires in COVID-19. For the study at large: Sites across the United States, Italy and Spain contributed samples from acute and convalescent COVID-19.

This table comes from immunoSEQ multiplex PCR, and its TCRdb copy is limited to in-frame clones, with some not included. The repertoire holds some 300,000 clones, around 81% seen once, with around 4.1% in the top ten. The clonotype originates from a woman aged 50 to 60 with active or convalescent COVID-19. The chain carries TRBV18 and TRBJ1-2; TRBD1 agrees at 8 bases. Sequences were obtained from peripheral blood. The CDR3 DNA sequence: TGTGCCAGCTCACTGGGGCAGGGGGCTCGAGGCTACACCTTC. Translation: CASSLGQGARGYTF. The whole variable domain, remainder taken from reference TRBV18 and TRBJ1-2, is NAGVMQNPRHLVRRRGQEARLRCSPMKGHSHVYWYRQLPEEGLKFMVYLQKENIIDESGMPKERFSAEFPKEGPSILRIQQVVRGDSAAYFCASSLGQGARGYTFGSGTRLTVV.